This TCR beta chain is drawn from a study of T-cell reconstitution after alpha-beta-depleted transplantation in children. General study findings and limits: Reports say that about two months after transplant, the alpha-beta T cells came out of several hundred graft clones that had expanded.

This CDR3 is 19 amino acids long. Details on this clonotype: Antigen unknown. A read error may produce the germline difference seen at one junction end.

During its preparation, the TCRbeta library received unique molecular identifiers. One entry per CDR3 protein, called by TCRdb with MiXCR from the PCR reads. The sample includes 300,000 to 350,000 distinct CDR3 sequences, 23% of them seen just once. The origin of this receptor is a male patient aged 10-17 years who had a stem cell transplant for acute lymphoblastic leukemia, so the T cells may come from the graft donor. The chain uses TRBV12-3 or TRBV12-4 and TRBJ1-5; D may be TRBD1 (6 bases). The input for sequencing was PBMCs, mostly from graft donor cells, taken 180 days after TCRalphabeta/CD19-depleted stem cell transplant. CDR3 coding DNA: TGTGCCAGAAGTTTATTCATATCTCAGGACAGTTATAGCAATCAGCCCCAGCATTTT. Residues: CARSLFISQDSYSNQPQHF.